This T cell receptor beta chain was captured in a study of identical twins. This clonotype was found a few times. A single record per CDR3 protein comes from TCRdb applying MiXCR to the 5' RACE reads. The sample includes 450,000 to 500,000 distinct CDR3 sequences, roughly 13% of them seen just once. The CDR3 sequence is 17 residues long. CDR1 is SEHNR, CDR2 FQNEAQ, per germline (reference sequence). V lost 5 bases and J lost 4; bases outside the gene matches: 11. The same specimen was also included in a second study, on yellow fever vaccine responses in identical twins.

The rearrangement uses TRBV7-9 and TRBJ2-2; 9 bases match TRBD1. The sample comprised CD4+ T cells sorted from blood. This receptor was obtained from a woman aged 18-35 years in good health. CDR3 sequence (DNA): TGTGCCAGCAGCCGAATTAGAGGACAGGGGTTCACCGGGGAGCTGTTTTTT. Encoded protein: CASSRIRGQGFTGELFF.